The entry below describes one TCR beta chain. Trimming stripped 6 bases from V and 5 bases from J, with 17 bases between. Germline values: CDR1 SGHNT, CDR2 YENEEA. This CDR3 has 15 amino acids. This specimen comes from a study of blood T cell repertoires in COVID-19. Study-level background: Sample material is recorded as cDNA or gDNA derived from T cells, B-cell-depleted T cells, or PBMCs.

The protocol was immunoSEQ multiplex PCR, while the TCRdb copy is restricted to in-frame clones and leaves out a portion. Here the sample spans over 150,000 clones, 85% to 90% being singletons. The source is a woman aged 70-85 years with COVID-19, enrolled during active disease. The sample was peripheral blood. The chain couples TRBV11-3 to TRBJ2-1; D might be TRBD2 (5 bases). The CDR3 region has the DNA TGTGCCAGCAGTTCCTACGGGGTAGAGGACAATGAGCAGTTCTTC. Amino acids: CASSSYGVEDNEQFF.